The T cell receptor beta chain under discussion was sequenced for a study of OX40 agonist ivuxolimab in advanced cancers. The wider study: Ivuxolimab, an agonist antibody against OX40 (CD134), was given to patients.

Notes on the study in general: Clonal expansion by week 6 occurred in CD4+ and CD8+ blood T cells (at 0.1 to 3.0 mg/kg). People who partly responded at 0.1-3.0 mg/kg had some of the least clonal expansion seen.

The CDR3 is 14 residues long. V lost 7 bases to trimming and J lost 1 base, with 11 bases between them. Per the germline V gene, CDR1 is MNHEY and CDR2 is SVGAGI. Here immunoSEQ multiplex PCR was the method, and the copy in TCRdb shows in-frame clones only, minus some. This repertoire shows about 160,000 clones, roughly 94% found once; its top ten account for 0.3% to 0.35%. This clone was counted once. The antigen is undetermined. This specimen was CD4+ or CD8+ T cells sorted from blood, taken in a trial of the OX40 agonist ivuxolimab. This clonotype originated in an adult with an advanced solid tumor such as melanoma, head and neck, liver or kidney cancer. The V and J genes are TRBV6-5 and TRBJ1-5, with D tentatively TRBD1 (5 bases). In DNA, the CDR3 is TGTGCCAGCAAAACGGGGGACAGCAATCAGCCCCAGCATTTT. Protein sequence: CASKTGDSNQPQHF.